A few counts support the clone carrying this TCR beta chain. Its antigen is as yet unknown. TCRdb analysed the reads with MiXCR anew, one entry per CDR3 protein. The sample holds tens of thousands of distinct CDR3 sequences; around 20% are singletons and the top ten take approximately 2.1%. This sample is drawn from a study of lung T cells in sarcoidosis with Löfgren's syndrome. This CDR3 spans 16 amino acids. With V trimmed by 1 base and J by 4 bases, 4 bases remained unmatched. In germline, CDR1 is SGHVS, CDR2 FNYEAQ. Study findings and constraints: TRAV12-1 preferentially paired with TRBV2, with homologous CDR3s.

Sequenced input: CD4+ T cells from PBMCs. This clonotype originated in a human donor with sarcoidosis (Löfgren's syndrome or another form), or a control subject (not recorded which). The chain recombines TRBV7-6 with TRBJ2-1; 10 nucleotides line up with TRBD2. The CDR3 coding sequence is TGTGCCAGCAGCTTAGTCTCTAGCGGGGGTTACAATGAGCAGTTCTTC. Translated, it gives CASSLVSSGGYNEQFF.